The following is a T cell receptor (beta chain) sequence with its context. Antigen specificity is unknown. This specimen comes from a study of shared clonotypes between healthy human individuals. The wider study: Per-donor plates numbered three CD4 naive, three CD4 memory, two CD8 naive and one CD8 memory. Findings of the study overall: Approximately 4.9% of naive CD4 clonotypes were shared across several donors. Specimens sampled were limited to blood, with tissue repertoires likely differing.

TCRdb's copy holds only in-frame clones and misses some; the assay was immunoSEQ multiplex PCR. The sample yields 550,000 to 650,000 clones, approximately 96% seen once. The naive CD8 fraction comprised CD45RO-negative cells positively selected for CCR7 and excluded terminally differentiated effector memory CD45RA+ cells. The germline gives CDR1 LNHDA, CDR2 SQIVND (reference sequence). Trimming cost V 4 bases and J 2 bases; bases outside gene matches: 8. The CDR3 consists of 16 residues. Sequences were obtained from naive CD8+ T cells sorted from blood. The chain links TRBV19 to TRBJ2-7; the match to TRBD2 covers 10 bases. The sequence was obtained from a woman aged 25 to 39 in good health. This CDR3 reads CASSSPGTSEAYEQYF. In nucleotides, the CDR3 is TGTGCCAGTAGTAGCCCCGGGACTAGCGAAGCCTACGAGCAGTACTTC.